This T cell receptor (beta chain) came from a study of T-cell reconstitution after alpha-beta-depleted transplantation in children. Germline CDR1 is SGHRS and CDR2 is YFSETQ. The CDR3 has 14 residues. V dropped 0 bases and J dropped 5 bases, with 10 bases sitting between them. Unique molecular identifiers featured in how the TCRbeta library was prepared. TCRdb used MiXCR to reprocess the PCR reads, holding one entry per CDR3 protein. Of about 420,000 distinct CDR3 sequences in the sample, 16% were seen once. The rearrangement joins TRBV5-1 to TRBJ2-3; D remains ambiguous. The receptor was isolated from a boy younger than two who had a stem cell transplant for Wiskott-Aldrich syndrome, so the T cells may come from the graft donor. This material consisted of PBMCs, mostly from graft donor cells, taken 360 days after TCRalphabeta/CD19-depleted stem cell transplant. The CDR3 loop is CASSLDYEGDTQYF. CDR3 in DNA: TGCGCCAGCAGCTTGGATTACGAAGGAGATACGCAGTATTTT.